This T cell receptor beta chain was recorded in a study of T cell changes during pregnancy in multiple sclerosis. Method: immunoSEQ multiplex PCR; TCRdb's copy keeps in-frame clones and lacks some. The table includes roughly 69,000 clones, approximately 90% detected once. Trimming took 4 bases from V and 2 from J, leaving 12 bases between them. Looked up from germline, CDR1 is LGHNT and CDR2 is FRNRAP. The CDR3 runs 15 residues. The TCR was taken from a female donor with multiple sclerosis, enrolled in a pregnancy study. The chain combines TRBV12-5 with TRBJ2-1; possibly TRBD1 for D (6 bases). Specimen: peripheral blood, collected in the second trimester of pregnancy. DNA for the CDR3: TGTGCTAGTGGTTACAGGGCCCCTACCTACAATGAGCAGTTCTTC. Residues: CASGYRAPTYNEQFF.